A single sample gave rise to the 5 T cell receptor beta chains below, sequenced in a study of blood T cells in healthy people across ages. Primed by a sample-barcoded 5' primer and a J-beta primer mix, a second PCR proceeded for about 7 to 11 cycles. From the 5' RACE reads, TCRdb called clonotypes with MiXCR, one entry per CDR3 protein. The sample yields hundreds of thousands of distinct CDR3 sequences, about 52% seen once. The sample taken for sequencing was blood. The receptors come from a woman between 55 and 75 years old in good health.

This clonotype was counted only a few times. This chain uses TRBV2 with TRBJ2-3, with a weak D call TRBD1 (6 bases). The V gene lost 2 bases and the J gene lost 5 bases, with 17 bases spanning the gap. Germline CDR1 SNHLY, CDR2 FYNNEI. CDR3 length equals 16 residues. CDR3 residues: CASSERGRGVRDTQYF. The DNA of the CDR3 is TGTGCCAGCAGTGAACGGGGCAGGGGCGTGAGAGATACGCAGTATTTT. The variable domain in full, completed from reference TRBV2 and TRBJ2-3, reads EPEVTQTPSHQVTQMGQEVILRCVPISNHLYFYWYRQILGQKVEFLVSFYNNEISEKSEIFDDQFSVERPDGSNFTLKIRSTKLEDSAMYFCASSERGRGVRDTQYFGPGTRLTVL.

This clonotype has only a few counts. The V gene is TRBV20-1, the J gene TRBJ1-2; D is ambiguous. From germline, CDR1 is DFQATT and CDR2 SNEGSKA (reference sequence). The CDR3 length is 15 residues. V lost 6 bases and J 2 bases, leaving 19 bases between the germline ends. The CDR3 region has the DNA TGCAGTGCCTCCCAGGACCCCCAACAGAACTATGGCTACACCTTC. Its protein is CSASQDPQQNYGYTF.

V is TRBV9 and J is TRBJ2-7; tentative D call: TRBD2 (6 bases). The end of the DNA aligns better with TRBJ2-4, so the J call may be wrong. This CDR3 is 13 amino acids long. Germline CDR1 reads SGDLS; CDR2 reads YYNGEE. CDR3 loop: CASSTSPINIQYF. As DNA, the CDR3 is TGTGCCAGCAGTACTAGCCCCATTAACATTCAGTACTTC.

The chain is built from TRBV29-1 and TRBJ2-5; the D is unclear. The V gene lost 6 bases and the J gene lost 5 bases, with 10 bases spanning the gap. Germline V gene data show CDR1 as SQVTM and CDR2 as ANQGSEA. The CDR3 has 11 amino acids. CDR3 sequence reads: CSVGFGETQYF. The CDR3 DNA reads as TGCAGCGTAGGGTTCGGGGAGACCCAGTACTTC.

This clonotype was detected once. The J gene is TRBJ2-5, the V gene TRBV11-2; 9 positions agree with TRBD2. Germline values: CDR1 SGHAT, CDR2 FQNNGV. V lost 5 bases, J lost 4 bases, and 11 bases stayed unmatched. This CDR3 comprises 16 residues. The CDR3 DNA is TGTGCCAGCAGCCCTTTACTAGCGGGTCCCCGAGAGACCCAGTACTTC. Translation: CASSPLLAGPRETQYF.